This record looks at one T cell receptor beta chain sequence and its context. The entry originates in a study of cytomegalovirus exposure and HLA in healthy donors. The PCR contained 60 Vbeta and 13 Jbeta primers. Assay: immunoSEQ multiplex PCR; the TCRdb copy retains only in-frame clones and omits some. The repertoire includes some 180,000 clones, 80% of them detected once, and about 1.3% sits in the top ten. Sequenced sample: PBMCs. The clonotype was recovered from a girl aged 5-17 years in good health and CMV-seropositive.

CDR3 nucleotides: TGTGCCAGCTCACAGGGACTAGCTGGCAATGAGCAGTTCTTC. This encodes CASSQGLAGNEQFF. The chain has TRBV18 and TRBJ2-1; TRBD2 matches 9 bases. Germline CDR1 is KGHSH and CDR2 is LQKENI. V lost 4 bases to trimming and J lost 6 bases; unmatched junction nucleotides: 4. The CDR3 is 14 amino acids.